The rows below give T cell receptor beta chains drawn from one sample of a study of yellow fever vaccine responses in identical twins. TCRdb fed the RT-PCR reads into MiXCR, producing one record per CDR3 protein. The data hold about 2,400 distinct CDR3 sequences, with roughly 79% observed a single time. This specimen was T cells from blood (PBMCs), unsorted or a sorted subset (not recorded which), taken before or after yellow fever vaccination (not recorded which). The receptors originated from a female donor who received the yellow fever vaccine. The CDR3 runs from the conserved cysteine through the conserved F or W. Fields, in order: CDR3 length, D gene, V gene, J gene, clone size, CDR3 DNA, CDR3 protein. The D gene is left open where the match is weak. Size is stated for part of the rows, as once, few or many counts, or as a class when the clone is expanded.

13	-	TRBV6-1	TRBJ1-1	few	TGTGCCAGCAGTGCGGGCCCGCTCACTGAAGCTTTCTTT	CASSAGPLTEAFF
15	-	TRBV7-3	TRBJ1-1	-	TGTGCCAGCAGCCTCCAACCAGAGATGGACACTGAAGCTTTCTTT	CASSLQPEMDTEAFF
15	-	TRBV15	TRBJ2-1	few	TGTGCCACCAGCAGGCAAAGCGGCTCCCCGGAGGAGCAGTTCTTC	CATSRQSGSPEEQFF
16	TRBD2	TRBV6-2/TRBV6-3	TRBJ2-2	-	TGTGCCAGCAGTTACACGTTTGCCGGGGGGGACGGGGAGCTGTTTTTT	CASSYTFAGGDGELFF
14	-	TRBV11-3	TRBJ2-1	-	TGTGCCAGCAGCTTGAAGCGGCTCCTCGGAGAGCAGTTCTTC	CASSLKRLLGEQFF
15	TRBD2	TRBV11-1	TRBJ2-5	-	TGTGCCAGCAGAACAACTGTAGCGGGGGGTGAGACCCAGTACTTC	CASRTTVAGGETQYF
13	-	TRBV18	TRBJ2-1	-	TGTGCCAGCTCACCGGGTTCCTACAATGAGCAGTTCTTC	CASSPGSYNEQFF
11	-	TRBV20-1	TRBJ1-5	few	TGCAGTGCCGGAGCTGCTCAGCCCCAGCATTTT	CSAGAAQPQHF
15	TRBD1	TRBV6-2/TRBV6-3	TRBJ1-6	-	TGTGCCAGCAGTTACTCCAGGGGGCTGGGTTCACCCCTCCACTTT	CASSYSRGLGSPLHF
17	-	TRBV13	TRBJ2-6	-	TGTGCCAGCAGCAGGGGTCCCATTAATTCTGGGGCCAACGTCCTGACTTTC	CASSRGPINSGANVLTF
15	TRBD2	TRBV11-1	TRBJ2-5	-	TGTGCCAGCAGCTCCGAGCGGGAGCCGGCAGAGACCCAGTACTTC	CASSSEREPAETQYF
15	TRBD2	TRBV4-3	TRBJ2-4	few	TGCGCCAGCAGCCAAGACGGACTAGCGGAAAACATTCAGTACTTC	CASSQDGLAENIQYF
16	TRBD1	TRBV4-2	TRBJ1-1	-	TGTGCCAGCAGCCAAGATGGGGACAGGGCAGGCGCTGAAGCTTTCTTT	CASSQDGDRAGAEAFF
15	TRBD2	TRBV18	TRBJ2-1	-	TGTGCCAGCTCCAAAACAGCGGGAGAGTACAATGAGCAGTTCTTC	CASSKTAGEYNEQFF
14	-	TRBV7-9	TRBJ2-2	few	TGTGCCAGCAGCCCTTGGACTATTTCCGGGGAGCTGTTTTTT	CASSPWTISGELFF
17	-	TRBV11-2	TRBJ2-3	few	TGTGCCAGCAGCTTTAACCCTCCGGGACTCCCGGCAGATACGCAGTATTTT	CASSFNPPGLPADTQYF
15	-	TRBV6-5	TRBJ1-1	-	TGTGCCAGCAGTTACGGACTAGGGAGGGGAGGAGAAGCTTTCTTT	CASSYGLGRGGEAFF
16	-	TRBV6-2/TRBV6-3	TRBJ2-1	few	TGTGCCAGCAAGATATCAGGGGTCTCAAGTCGGGGTGAGCAGTTCTTC	CASKISGVSSRGEQFF
12	-	TRBV21-1	TRBJ2-3	-	TGTGCCAGCATCCCCCGCCCCGATACGCAGTATTTT	CASIPRPDTQYF
14	-	TRBV11-3	TRBJ2-2	-	TGTGCCAGCAGCTTATATCAGTCCACCGGGGAGCTGTTTTTT	CASSLYQSTGELFF
13	-	TRBV6-1	TRBJ2-3	-	TGTGCCAGCAGTGTTTCCAGCACAGATACGCAGTATTTT	CASSVSSTDTQYF
14	-	TRBV6-1	TRBJ1-4	-	TGTGCCAGCGGGCCTTCAAAGGTGGGAGAAAAACTGTTTTTT	CASGPSKVGEKLFF
15	-	TRBV11-1	TRBJ1-1	-	TGTGCCAGCAGCACAAGCCGACGGGGATACACTGAAGCTTTCTTT	CASSTSRRGYTEAFF
14	-	TRBV6-1	TRBJ2-5	once	TGTGCCAGCAGCTCCGGTAGTGCCCAAGAGACCCAGTACTTC	CASSSGSAQETQYF
16	TRBD2	TRBV15	TRBJ2-1	-	TGTGCCACCAGCAGAGTAGTTAGCGGGGGGTTCGATGAGCAGTTCTTC	CATSRVVSGGFDEQFF
18	TRBD2	TRBV11-1	TRBJ2-5	-	TGTGCCAGCAGCGTGACCGGGACTAGCGGGGGGGTTCAAGAGACCCAGTACTTC	CASSVTGTSGGVQETQYF
16	-	TRBV11-1	TRBJ2-4	-	TGTGCCAGCAGCCCCAAGCCCGTAACAGCCAAAAACATTCAGTACTTC	CASSPKPVTAKNIQYF
19	-	TRBV15	TRBJ2-1	-	TGTGCCACCAGCAGAGAAGGGGGGCAAAAGGTCTGGCCGTACAATGAGCAGTTCTTC	CATSREGGQKVWPYNEQFF
15	-	TRBV11-1	TRBJ1-1	-	TGTGCCAGCAGCGGCCGCTACCGTATGAACACTGAAGCTTTCTTT	CASSGRYRMNTEAFF
13	-	TRBV10-3	TRBJ2-3	-	TGTGCCATCAGGGAGGGGGGCACAGATACGCAGTATTTT	CAIREGGTDTQYF
16	TRBD2	TRBV7-2	TRBJ2-2	-	TGTGCCAGCAGCACCATAGCGGGGAGGAACACCGGGGAGCTGTTTTTT	CASSTIAGRNTGELFF
15	-	TRBV5-4	TRBJ2-3	-	TGTGCCAGCAGCTTGGCCGGGACATACCAAGATACGCAGTATTTT	CASSLAGTYQDTQYF
14	-	TRBV4-2	TRBJ1-2	-	TGTGCCAGCAGCCCCCTAGGGGAAAACTATGGCTACACCTTC	CASSPLGENYGYTF
16	-	TRBV15	TRBJ2-3	-	TGTGCCACCAGCAGAGGCAGGGGAGGGCCCACAGATACGCAGTATTTT	CATSRGRGGPTDTQYF
16	-	TRBV5-1	TRBJ2-1	-	TGCGCCAGCAGTTATGGCCGGGACATCAGCTACAATGAGCAGTTCTTC	CASSYGRDISYNEQFF
13	TRBD1	TRBV10-1	TRBJ1-2	-	TGCGCCAGCAGTGACCGGACAGGGGGTGGCTACACCTTC	CASSDRTGGGYTF
15	TRBD2	TRBV4-3	TRBJ2-7	once	TGCGCCAGCAGCCAAGTGGGGGGGGGATCTTACGAGCAGTACTTC	CASSQVGGGSYEQYF
14	TRBD2	TRBV20-1	TRBJ2-2	-	TGCAGTGCCACGACTAGCGGGAGGGGTGGGGAGCTGTTTTTT	CSATTSGRGGELFF
13	-	TRBV7-9	TRBJ2-1	-	TGTGCCAGCAGCCTCGTCGTGGTCAAAGAGCAGTTCTTC	CASSLVVVKEQFF
15	TRBD2	TRBV4-1	TRBJ2-7	-	TGCGCCAGCAGTGCCGGGACTAGCGGTACCTACGAGCAGTACTTC	CASSAGTSGTYEQYF
15	TRBD1	TRBV2	TRBJ2-2	-	TGTGCCAGCAGTGGGCAGCAGACAGGGGCCGGGGAGCTGTTTTTT	CASSGQQTGAGELFF
13	-	TRBV4-2	TRBJ2-5	-	TGTGCCAGCAGCCCCGTGATCCAAGAGACCCAGTACTTC	CASSPVIQETQYF
16	TRBD1	TRBV20-1	TRBJ1-1	-	TGCAGTGCTAGACACTGGACAGGGGGCAAGGCCACTGAAGCTTTCTTT	CSARHWTGGKATEAFF
12	-	TRBV9	TRBJ2-5	-	TGTGCCAGCAGCGTAGTTGGTGAGACCCAGTACTTC	CASSVVGETQYF
12	-	TRBV6-5	TRBJ1-2	large	TGTGCCAGCAGTTACGGGGGGGAAGGCTACACCTTC	CASSYGGEGYTF
16	-	TRBV4-2	TRBJ2-7	-	TGTGCCAGCAGCCGACGGTCGACAGGCATCATGTACGAGCAGTACTTC	CASSRRSTGIMYEQYF
13	-	TRBV13	TRBJ2-1	-	TGTGCCAGCAGGGTGACGAAGCGGTATGAGCAGTTCTTC	CASRVTKRYEQFF
13	-	TRBV4-3	TRBJ1-5	few	TGCGCCAGCAGCCAAGAGCCCAGTCAGCCCCAGCATTTT	CASSQEPSQPQHF
18	TRBD2	TRBV11-3	TRBJ2-1	-	TGTGCCAGCAGCGGCAGGCCCGGGACTAGCGGGGTGTACAATGAGCAGTTCTTC	CASSGRPGTSGVYNEQFF
12	TRBD1	TRBV10-1	TRBJ1-1	once	TGCGCCAGCTCGACAGGGGACACTGAAGCTTTCTTT	CASSTGDTEAFF